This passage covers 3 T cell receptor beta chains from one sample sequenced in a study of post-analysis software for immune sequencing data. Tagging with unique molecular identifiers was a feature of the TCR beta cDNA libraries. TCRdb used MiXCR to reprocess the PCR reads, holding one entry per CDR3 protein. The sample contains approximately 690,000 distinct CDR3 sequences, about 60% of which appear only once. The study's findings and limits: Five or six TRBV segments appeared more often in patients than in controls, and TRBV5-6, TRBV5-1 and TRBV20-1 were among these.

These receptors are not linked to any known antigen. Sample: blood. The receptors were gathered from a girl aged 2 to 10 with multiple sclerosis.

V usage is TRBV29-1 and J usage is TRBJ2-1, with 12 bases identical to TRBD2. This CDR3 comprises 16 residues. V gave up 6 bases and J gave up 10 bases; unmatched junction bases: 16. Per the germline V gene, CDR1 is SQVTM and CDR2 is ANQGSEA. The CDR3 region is CSVGIVGGTSGGEQFF. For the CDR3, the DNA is TGCAGCGTGGGGATCGTGGGGGGCACTAGCGGGGGGGAGCAGTTCTTC.

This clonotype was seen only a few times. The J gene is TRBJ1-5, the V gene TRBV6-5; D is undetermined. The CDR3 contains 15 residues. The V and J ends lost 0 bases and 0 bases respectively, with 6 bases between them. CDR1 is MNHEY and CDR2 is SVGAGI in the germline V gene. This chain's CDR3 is CASSYSGSSNQPQHF. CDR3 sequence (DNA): TGTGCCAGCAGTTACTCGGGGAGTAGCAATCAGCCCCAGCATTTT.

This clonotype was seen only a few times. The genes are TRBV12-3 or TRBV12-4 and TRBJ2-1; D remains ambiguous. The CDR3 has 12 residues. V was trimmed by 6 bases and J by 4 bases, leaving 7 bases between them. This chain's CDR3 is CASSLFYNEQFF. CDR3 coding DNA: TGTGCCAGCAGCCTATTTTACAATGAGCAGTTCTTC.